A single sample is the source of the 5 T cell receptor beta chains below, sequenced in a study of cytomegalovirus exposure and HLA in healthy donors. Amplification used 60 Vbeta primers and 13 Jbeta primers. Profiling relied on immunoSEQ multiplex PCR, and the TCRdb table lists in-frame clones only, not all of them. This sample contains around 100,000 clones. Sequencing was done on a sample of PBMCs. These receptors originate from a man in his forties or fifties in good health and CMV-seronegative.

This chain uses TRBV6-5 with TRBJ1-5; the D gene is possibly TRBD1 (5 bases). Per germline, CDR1 MNHEY and CDR2 SVGAGI. CDR3 size: 14 residues. V shed 0 bases and J shed 4 bases, with 7 bases lying between them. CDR3 loop: CASSYSDRNQPQHF. The CDR3 DNA sequence: TGTGCCAGCAGTTACTCCGACAGAAATCAGCCCCAGCATTTT.

The chain has TRBV5-1 and TRBJ2-7, with 9 bases fitting TRBD2. The V and J ends lost 5 bases and 5 bases, in that order; junction bases with no gene match: 11. Germline-derived CDR1 and CDR2 are SGHRS and YFSETQ. The CDR3 spans 15 residues. The CDR3 region is CASRATSGKNHEQYF. DNA for the CDR3: TGCGCCAGCAGGGCGACTAGCGGAAAAAACCACGAGCAGTACTTC.

The rearrangement links TRBV18 to TRBJ2-7, with TRBD1 matching 9 bases. The CDR3 has 14 residues. With 2 bases clipped from V and 4 bases from J, the junction kept 3 bases outside the gene matches. Germline lookup yields CDR1 KGHSH and CDR2 LQKENI. CDR3 loop: CASSPNRGPYEQYF. CDR3 bases: TGTGCCAGCTCACCAAACAGGGGGCCTTACGAGCAGTACTTC.

The chain is built from TRBV5-1 and TRBJ2-1, with a possible D match to TRBD2 (5 bases). The V end was cut by 3 bases, the J end by 3 bases, with 10 bases between. This CDR3 has 14 residues. CDR1 and CDR2 from the germline V gene are SGHRS and YFSETQ. The CDR3 loop is CASSSGNDYNEQFF. The DNA for the CDR3 is TGCGCCAGCAGCTCCGGGAACGACTACAATGAGCAGTTCTTC.

The V call is TRBV7-2, the J call TRBJ2-7, with unresolved D. Germline CDR1 and CDR2: SGHTA and FQGNSA. This CDR3 comprises 15 residues. V was trimmed by 2 bases and J by 9 bases, leaving 20 bases between them. The CDR3 reads CASSLLSSPAVVQYF. The CDR3 coding sequence is TGTGCCAGCAGCTTACTTTCCAGTCCCGCCGTGGTGCAGTACTTC.